Following are 28 T cell receptor beta chains from one sample sequenced in a study of shared clonotypes between healthy human individuals. Clones were read by immunoSEQ multiplex PCR, and TCRdb kept only the in-frame ones, dropping some. The sample has roughly 2.4 million clones, about 94% seen once. What was sequenced was naive CD4+ T cells sorted from blood. The subset denotes: CD45RA+ positively selected. The source is a man between 18 and 29 years old in good health.

The chain is built from TRBV9 and TRBJ1-2, with 9 bases aligning to TRBD1. V lost 0 bases and J lost 0; bases outside the gene matches: 6. CDR3 length equals 17 residues. Germline loops: CDR1 SGDLS, CDR2 YYNGEE. The CDR3 DNA reads as TGTGCCAGCAGCGTAGGGGACAGGGTATTAGCTAACTATGGCTACACCTTC. Translated: CASSVGDRVLANYGYTF. The whole variable domain, filled in from reference TRBV9 and TRBJ1-2, reads DSGVTQTPKHLITATGQRVTLRCSPRSGDLSVYWYQQSLDQGLQFLIQYYNGEERAKGNILERFSAQQFPDLHSELNLSSLELGDSALYFCASSVGDRVLANYGYTFGSGTRLTVV.

The chain joins TRBV10-2 to TRBJ2-7; D may be TRBD2 (7 bases). This CDR3 is built from 14 residues. CDR1 and CDR2 from the germline V gene are WSHSY and SAAADI. Trimming left V 5 bases short and J 0 bases short, with 11 bases between. In DNA, the CDR3 is TGCGCCAGCAGTCTCGGGGGGCCCTCCTACGAGCAGTACTTC. Encoded protein: CASSLGGPSYEQYF.

V is TRBV5-6 and J is TRBJ1-2, with a tentative D call TRBD1 (5 bases). Per the germline V gene, CDR1 is SGHDT and CDR2 is YYEEEE. The V and J ends lost 4 bases and 3 bases respectively, with 10 bases between them. The CDR3 totals 13 residues. CDR3 nucleotides: TGTGCCAGCAGCCACCAGGGCTACTATGGCTACACCTTC. The encoded protein is CASSHQGYYGYTF.

The V and J genes are TRBV18 and TRBJ2-3; 11 bases map to TRBD2. Germline CDR1 KGHSH, CDR2 LQKENI. This CDR3 has 17 residues. With V trimmed by 1 base and J by 5 bases, 8 bases remained unmatched. CDR3 in DNA: TGTGCCAGCTCACCACTTCCCCTAGCGGGGGGCGTAGATACGCAGTATTTT. Its protein is CASSPLPLAGGVDTQYF. Filled out from reference TRBV18 and TRBJ2-3, the complete variable domain reads NAGVMQNPRHLVRRRGQEARLRCSPMKGHSHVYWYRQLPEEGLKFMVYLQKENIIDESGMPKERFSAEFPKEGPSILRIQQVVRGDSAAYFCASSPLPLAGGVDTQYFGPGTRLTVL.

The rearrangement uses TRBV4-3 and TRBJ1-2, with D unresolved. Trimming removed 0 bases from V and 0 bases from J, with 8 bases in between. The germline V gene encodes CDR1 LGHNA and CDR2 YSLEER. The CDR3 covers 15 residues. In DNA form, the CDR3 reads TGCGCCAGCAGCCAAGAGAAAGGCTCTAACTATGGCTACACCTTC. It yields the protein CASSQEKGSNYGYTF.

The chain is built from TRBV2 and TRBJ2-1; TRBD2 matches 10 bases. The germline gives CDR1 SNHLY, CDR2 FYNNEI. The CDR3 extends over 15 amino acids. V was clipped by 4 bases and J by 4 bases; unmatched bases: 4. DNA for the CDR3: TGTGCCAGCAGTGTACGACTAGCGGGTTACAATGAGCAGTTCTTC. Translating gives CASSVRLAGYNEQFF.

As for this clone: Other nucleotide sequences from this sample produce the same CDR3. The chain is built from TRBV6-6 and TRBJ2-3, with 7 positions matching TRBD2. The CDR3 length is 14 residues. Germline CDR1 reads MNHNY; CDR2 reads SVGAGI (reference sequence). V gave up 2 bases and J gave up 3 bases; unmatched junction bases: 2. The CDR3 region is CASSYGGGTDTQYF. In nucleotides, the CDR3 is TGTGCCAGCAGTTACGGGGGGGGGACAGATACGCAGTATTTT.

The chain joins TRBV5-1 to TRBJ1-4; tentatively, D is TRBD1 (5 bases). V lost 4 bases, J lost 7 bases, and 11 bases lay in between. Germline-derived CDR1 and CDR2 are SGHRS and YFSETQ. CDR3 size: 13 residues. CDR3 loop: CASSGREGEKLFF. The DNA for the CDR3 is TGCGCCAGCAGCGGCAGGGAGGGTGAAAAACTGTTTTTT.

The J gene is TRBJ2-7, the V gene TRBV2; the match to TRBD2 covers 7 bases. Trimming cost V 3 bases and J 4 bases; bases outside gene matches: 3. Germline V gives CDR1 SNHLY, CDR2 FYNNEI. This CDR3 contains 13 residues. The DNA for the CDR3 is TGTGCCAGCAGTGACGACGGGGGGTACGAGCAGTACTTC. This translates into CASSDDGGYEQYF.

This chain joins TRBV15 and TRBJ1-6; no firm D call. The germline V gene has CDR1 LNHNV and CDR2 YYDKDF (reference sequence). The CDR3 runs 15 residues. V was shortened by 3 bases and J by 6 bases, with 12 bases between the two germline ends. The CDR3 region is CATSREKLGNSPLHF. CDR3 nucleotides: TGTGCCACCAGCAGGGAAAAATTGGGTAATTCACCCCTCCACTTT.

The gene calls are TRBV29-1 and TRBJ1-2; D might be TRBD1 (5 bases). The CDR3 sequence is 15 residues long. Per the germline V gene, CDR1 is SQVTM and CDR2 is ANQGSEA. V was clipped by 4 bases and J by 7 bases, with 22 bases between them. The CDR3 loop reads CSVAPRLARGAGYTF. CDR3 DNA sequence: TGCAGCGTTGCGCCAAGGCTTGCAAGGGGAGCTGGCTACACCTTC. The whole variable domain, filled in from reference TRBV29-1 and TRBJ1-2, reads SAVISQKPSRDICQRGTSLTIQCQVDSQVTMMFWYRQQPGQSLTLIATANQGSEATYESGFVIDKFPISRPNLTFSTLTVSNMSPEDSSIYLCSVAPRLARGAGYTFGSGTRLTVV.

This rearrangement joins TRBV7-2 to TRBJ2-1; 11 bases map to TRBD2. The germline CDR1 and CDR2 sequences are SGHTA and FQGNSA. V lost 3 bases and J lost 5; bases outside the gene matches: 6. The CDR3 has 16 amino acids. This CDR3 is CASSFTGTSGNNEQFF. CDR3 in DNA: TGTGCCAGCAGCTTCACCGGGACTAGCGGTAACAATGAGCAGTTCTTC. Based on the CDR3 plus reference TRBV7-2 and TRBJ2-1, the full variable domain is GAGVSQSPSNKVTEKGKDVELRCDPISGHTALYWYRQSLGQGLEFLIYFQGNSAPDKSGLPSDRFSAERTGGSVSTLTIQRTQQEDSAVYLCASSFTGTSGNNEQFFGPGTRLTVL.

The V call is TRBV18, the J call TRBJ1-1; D remains unclear. The V end lost 3 bases, the J end lost 3 bases, and 8 bases lay between the germline ends. Germline V gives CDR1 KGHSH, CDR2 LQKENI. The CDR3 sequence is 13 residues long. The CDR3 protein is CASSPYRHTEAFF. The CDR3 nucleotides are TGTGCCAGCTCACCTTACAGACACACTGAAGCTTTCTTT.

CDR3 bases: TGCGCCAGCAGCGCTCTTCCCACTTCTTCTTACGAGCAGTACTTC. Its translation is CASSALPTSSYEQYF. The chain links TRBV5-1 to TRBJ2-7, with D uncertain. This CDR3 is 15 amino acids long. V shed 4 bases and J shed 4 bases, with 18 bases lying between them. Germline lookup yields CDR1 SGHRS and CDR2 YFSETQ.

The chain couples TRBV19 to TRBJ1-5; 12 bases line up with TRBD1. The CDR3 spans 16 residues. V trimming: 1 base; J trimming: 6 bases; junction bases outside the gene matches: 4. CDR1 and CDR2 from the germline V gene are LNHDA and SQIVND (reference sequence). CDR3 in amino acids: CASSIGDRGRGQPQHF. The CDR3, as DNA: TGTGCCAGTAGTATAGGGGACAGGGGGCGCGGTCAGCCCCAGCATTTT.

V and J are TRBV19 and TRBJ1-4; D might be TRBD1 (6 bases). The V and J ends lost 3 bases and 0 bases respectively, with 23 bases between them. Germline V lookup: CDR1 LNHDA, CDR2 SQIVND (reference sequence). The CDR3 covers 20 residues. The CDR3 sequence: CASSIVPWDTVFATNEKLFF. DNA for the CDR3: TGTGCCAGTAGTATCGTCCCGTGGGACACAGTTTTTGCAACTAATGAAAAACTGTTTTTT.

The V and J genes are TRBV2 and TRBJ2-2; 8 nucleotides align to TRBD1. Germline V gene sequence: CDR1 SNHLY, CDR2 FYNNEI. The CDR3 runs 16 residues. Trimming removed 6 bases from V and 2 bases from J; junction bases left unmatched: 8. The CDR3 sequence: CASRSPGTGNTGELFF. The CDR3 bases are TGTGCCAGCAGATCCCCCGGGACAGGAAACACCGGGGAGCTGTTTTTT.

The chain couples TRBV5-4 to TRBJ2-5; 13 bases align to TRBD2. The CDR3 runs 18 residues. Germline CDR1 is SGHNT and CDR2 is YYREEE (reference sequence). The J segment lost 5 bases and the V segment lost 0 bases, leaving 10 bases of the junction unmatched. The DNA of the CDR3 is TGTGCCAGCAGCTTGGGAGGGACTAGCGGGACGAGTACCGAGACCCAGTACTTC. Translated: CASSLGGTSGTSTETQYF.

The gene calls are TRBV30 and TRBJ2-3; the D gene is possibly TRBD2 (5 bases). This CDR3 contains 13 residues. V was cut by 4 bases and J by 5 bases, with 13 bases left in between. Germline V CDR1 and CDR2: GTSNPN, SVGIG (reference sequence). In nucleotides, the CDR3 is TGTGCCTGGACCCTGGGAGTGGGAGATACGCAGTATTTT. Translating it yields CAWTLGVGDTQYF.

Comment on this clone: Other DNA sequences in the same sample also yield this CDR3. The genes are TRBV10-2 and TRBJ2-7, with D unresolved. Germline lookup yields CDR1 WSHSY and CDR2 SAAADI. Trimming removed 3 bases from V and 6 bases from J, with 6 bases in between. This CDR3 contains 11 residues. The CDR3 here is CASSDFSEQYF. CDR3 sequence (DNA): TGCGCCAGCAGTGACTTTAGCGAGCAGTACTTC.

The rearrangement links TRBV19 to TRBJ1-1; D gene unclear. The germline gives CDR1 LNHDA, CDR2 SQIVND (reference sequence). This CDR3 is built from 14 residues. Trimming shortened V by 3 bases and J by 1 base, and 9 bases separated the two germline ends. In DNA form, the CDR3 reads TGTGCCAGTAGTATCTGGAACCAGAACACTGAAGCTTTCTTT. Translated: CASSIWNQNTEAFF.

Notes on this clone: The sample holds other DNA sequences that translate to the same CDR3. This chain joins TRBV29-1 and TRBJ2-5, with 7 nucleotides matching TRBD1. Trimming removed 7 bases from V and 1 base from J; junction bases left unmatched: 3. Per the germline V gene, CDR1 is SQVTM and CDR2 is ANQGSEA. The CDR3 covers 12 residues. The CDR3 coding sequence is TGCAGCGGGGGACAGCTCCAAGAGACCCAGTACTTC. Protein product: CSGGQLQETQYF.

The chain links TRBV7-8 to TRBJ1-1; perhaps TRBD1 as D (5 bases). The CDR3 sequence is 15 residues long. V lost 1 base to trimming and J lost 3 bases, with 12 bases between them. Germline V gene data show CDR1 as SGHVS and CDR2 as FQNEAQ. The DNA of the CDR3 is TGTGCCAGCAGCTTAGTTCCAGGGTCTGACACTGAAGCTTTCTTT. It yields the protein CASSLVPGSDTEAFF.

A word on this clone: Other DNA sequences in the same sample also yield this CDR3. The genes are TRBV7-9 and TRBJ2-7; no definite D call. V was shortened by 3 bases and J by 3 bases, with 6 bases between the two germline ends. This CDR3 is built from 12 residues. CDR1 and CDR2 from the germline V gene are SEHNR and FQNEAQ (reference sequence). The CDR3 reads CASSFQGYEQYF. As DNA, the CDR3 is TGTGCCAGCAGCTTCCAAGGCTACGAGCAGTACTTC. The full variable domain, rest sourced from reference TRBV7-9 and TRBJ2-7, is DTGVSQNPRHKITKRGQNVTFRCDPISEHNRLYWYRQTLGQGPEFLTYFQNEAQLEKSRLLSDRFSAERPKGSFSTLEIQRTEQGDSAMYLCASSFQGYEQYFGPGTRLTVT.

This clone was observed a few times. The chain has TRBV7-8 and TRBJ1-3; D might be TRBD1 (6 bases). The CDR3 has 17 amino acids. V was shortened by 1 base and J by 4 bases, with 17 bases between the two germline ends. Germline CDR1 is SGHVS and CDR2 is FQNEAQ. CDR3 in DNA: TGTGCCAGCAGCTTAGTCATGCCGGGGGCGTCCGGAAACACCATATATTTT. It yields the protein CASSLVMPGASGNTIYF.

J is TRBJ2-7 and V is TRBV6-1; D call uncertain. The CDR3 is 15 residues long. Trimming removed 0 bases from V and 0 bases from J, with 9 bases in between. Germline V gene sequence: CDR1 MNHNS, CDR2 SASEGT. For the CDR3, the DNA is TGTGCCAGCAGTGAAGCGACTTTAAGCTCCTACGAGCAGTACTTC. Its translation: CASSEATLSSYEQYF.

This chain links TRBV10-1 with TRBJ1-3, with 7 bases matching TRBD1. The CDR3 contains 19 residues. The V gene end was trimmed by 4 bases and the J gene end by 0 bases; junction bases not matched to a gene: 15. From germline, CDR1 is WNHNN and CDR2 SYGVQD (reference sequence). The CDR3 loop is CASSGRWTGPRSSGNTIYF. CDR3 nucleotide sequence: TGCGCCAGCAGTGGACGATGGACAGGACCTAGGAGCTCTGGAAACACCATATATTTT.

The chain couples TRBV21-1 to TRBJ2-2. TRBV21-1 is annotated as a pseudogene. CDR3 length: 11 amino acids. CDR3 in amino acids: CASSIPGELFF. The CDR3 nucleotides read TGTGCCAGCAGCATACCCGGGGAGCTGTTTTTT.